This T cell receptor (beta chain) was obtained from a study of OX40 agonist ivuxolimab in advanced cancers. This clone came up a few times. The antigen is unknown. Germline loops: CDR1 SGHAT, CDR2 FQNNGV. V trimming: 4 bases; J trimming: 0 bases; junction bases outside the gene matches: 2. The CDR3 has 16 residues. The method was immunoSEQ multiplex PCR; TCRdb's version includes in-frame clones alone and lacks a portion of them. The repertoire holds tens of thousands of clones, with approximately 83% as singletons. General observations from the study: Mean expanded clone counts were higher in CD8+ than CD4+ T cells. The CD4+ and CD8+ T cells in the blood had expanded clonally by week 6 at 0.1 to 3.0 mg/kg.

Patients with autoimmune history or systemic immunosuppression were excluded. Blood samples were obtained at baseline, cycle 4 day 1, and cycle 7 day 1. This clonotype was sampled from an adult with an advanced solid tumor such as melanoma, head and neck, liver or kidney cancer. Sequencing used CD4+ or CD8+ T cells sorted from blood, obtained in a trial of the OX40 agonist ivuxolimab. The V gene is TRBV11-2, the J gene TRBJ2-5, with TRBD2 matching 13 bases. CDR3 sequence: CASSSGLAGDQETQYF. The CDR3 DNA reads TGTGCCAGCAGCTCTGGACTAGCGGGAGACCAAGAGACCCAGTACTTC. The variable domain in full, with the rest retrieved from reference TRBV11-2 and TRBJ2-5, is EAGVAQSPRYKIIEKRQSVAFWCNPISGHATLYWYQQILGQGPKLLIQFQNNGVVDDSQLPKDRFSAERLKGVDSTLKIQPAKLEDSAVYLCASSSGLAGDQETQYFGPGTRLLVL.